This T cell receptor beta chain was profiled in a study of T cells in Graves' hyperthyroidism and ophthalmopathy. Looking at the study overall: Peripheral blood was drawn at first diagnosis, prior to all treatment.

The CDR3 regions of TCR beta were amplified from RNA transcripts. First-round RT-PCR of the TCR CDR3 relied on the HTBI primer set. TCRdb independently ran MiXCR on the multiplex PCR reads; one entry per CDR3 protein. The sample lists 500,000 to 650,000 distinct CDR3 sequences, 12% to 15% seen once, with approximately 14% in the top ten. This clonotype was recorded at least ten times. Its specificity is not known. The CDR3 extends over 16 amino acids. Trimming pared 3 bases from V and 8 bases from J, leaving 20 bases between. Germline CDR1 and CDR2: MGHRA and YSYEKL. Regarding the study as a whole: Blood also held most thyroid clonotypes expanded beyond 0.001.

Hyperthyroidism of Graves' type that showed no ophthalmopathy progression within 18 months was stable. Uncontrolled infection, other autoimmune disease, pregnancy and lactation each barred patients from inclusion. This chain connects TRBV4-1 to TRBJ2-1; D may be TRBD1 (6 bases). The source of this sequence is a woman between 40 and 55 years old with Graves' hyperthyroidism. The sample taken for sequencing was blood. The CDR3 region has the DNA TGCGCCAGCAGCCAGCTCCAGGGGACGATTGTGTATGAGCAGTTCTTC. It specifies CASSQLQGTIVYEQFF.